The present entry profiles one TCR beta chain with its context. Other nucleotide sequences from this sample produce the same CDR3. The data belong to a study of T cell changes during pregnancy in multiple sclerosis. Sequenced by immunoSEQ multiplex PCR; TCRdb stores in-frame clones only, minus some. The repertoire holds about 130,000 clones, with about 95% as singletons. This receptor was taken from a female donor with multiple sclerosis, enrolled in a pregnancy study. Sequencing was performed on peripheral blood, taken after pregnancy.

The CDR3 DNA is TGTGCCAGCAGCCGCGGGGGGGGCCCCTACGAGCAGTACTTC. It encodes CASSRGGGPYEQYF. This chain links TRBV7-2 with TRBJ2-7; the match to TRBD2 covers 9 bases. J gave up 2 bases and V 5 bases, and 4 bases lay outside the gene matches. The CDR3 is 14 residues long. Germline V gene sequence: CDR1 SGHTA, CDR2 FQGNSA.